The clone carrying this T cell receptor (beta chain) is categorized as medium-sized. What it binds is not known. Time point: sample taken at primary tumor resection. The authors sequenced whole RNA from tumor, nontumor lung or frozen PBMC without sorting. The record originates from a study of spatial heterogeneity in lung cancer. The overall study: Among detected sequences, beta-chain ones consistently exceeded alpha-chain ones in number. Study-wide findings and caveats: Ubiquitous expanded tumor TCRs were observed in blood more at resection than follow-up.

Trimming at V came to 0 bases and at J to 4 bases, leaving 2 bases not matched to a gene. There are 16 residues in the CDR3. Germline CDR1 is SGHRS and CDR2 is YFSETQ. TCRdb passed the 5' RACE reads through MiXCR, listing each CDR3 protein once. The sample shows about 3,200 distinct CDR3 sequences, about 15% of them seen only once. This receptor was obtained from a female donor with early-stage non-small cell lung cancer. This rearrangement joins TRBV5-1 to TRBJ2-2; 11 nucleotides match TRBD2. Specimen: PBMCs, collected at surgery. The CDR3 nucleotides read TGCGCCAGCAGCTTGGTAGCGGGAGGGCCCACCGGGGAGCTGTTTTTT. This codes for CASSLVAGGPTGELFF.